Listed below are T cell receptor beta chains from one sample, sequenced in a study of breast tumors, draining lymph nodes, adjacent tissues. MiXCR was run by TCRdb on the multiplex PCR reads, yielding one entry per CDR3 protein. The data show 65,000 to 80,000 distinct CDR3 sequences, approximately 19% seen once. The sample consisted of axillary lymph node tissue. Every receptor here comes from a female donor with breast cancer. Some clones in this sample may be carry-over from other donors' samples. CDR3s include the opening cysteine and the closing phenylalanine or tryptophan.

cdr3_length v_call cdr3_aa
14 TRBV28 CASKAGLGYNEQFF
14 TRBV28 CASSSSGGAREQYF
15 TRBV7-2 CASSLSGRVTDTQYF
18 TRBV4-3 CASSQDPQGSGSNQPQHF
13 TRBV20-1 CSARGTRVHEQYF
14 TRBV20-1 CSARTSGGRGELFF
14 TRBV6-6 CASSSQGSGNTIYF
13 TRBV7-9 CASSHDSHQPQHF
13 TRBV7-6 CASSLAPNYGYTF
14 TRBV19 CASKSGVLTDTQYF
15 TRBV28 CASIPLQGSTQPQHF
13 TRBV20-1 CSARVSGTYEQYF
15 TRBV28 CASSRLEGSYNEQFF
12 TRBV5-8 CASSSRTDTQYF
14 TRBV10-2 CASLRLAEYNEQFF
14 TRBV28 CASSGQAENYGYTF
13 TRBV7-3 CASRGPGGDTQYF
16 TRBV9 CASSPSGQPVYYGYTF
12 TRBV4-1 CASSLYGDEQFF
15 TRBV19 CASSIAAGHTGELFF
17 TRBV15 CATSTEKPGLAYNEQFF
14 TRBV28 CSTHLPSGANVLTF
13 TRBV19 CASSIGQNTEAFF
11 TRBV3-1 CAVGGGTAQHF
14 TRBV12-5 CASGRGRATDTQYF
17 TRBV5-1 CASSLGTGISYNSPLHF